Shown below are 26 T cell receptor beta chains from a single sample sequenced in a study of blood T cell repertoires in COVID-19. Sequencing was performed with immunoSEQ multiplex PCR; in TCRdb, only in-frame clones are kept and a portion is missing. Altogether roughly 200,000 clones are present, 75% to 90% being singletons, with the ten largest covering about 4%. Sequenced material: PBMCs or T cells enriched from blood (not recorded which). Source of these receptors: a woman aged 40 to 49 with acute COVID-19.

The rearrangement links TRBV18 to TRBJ2-3, with D possibly matching TRBD1 (5 bases). V lost 0 bases to trimming and J lost 4 bases, with 8 bases between them. Germline CDR1 is KGHSH and CDR2 is LQKENI. The CDR3 consists of 14 residues. Written as DNA, the CDR3 is TGTGCCAGCTCACCACCGATAGGGGCAGATACGCAGTATTTT. This codes for CASSPPIGADTQYF.

The chain is built from TRBV25-1 and TRBJ2-5, with TRBD2 matching over 8 bases. CDR3 size: 17 residues. CDR1 is MGHDK, CDR2 SYGVNS, per germline. The ends lost 5 bases at V and 0 bases at J; junction bases unmatched: 11. The CDR3 DNA sequence: TGTGCCAGCAGTCCCCAGCTGCGGACTAGCTACCAAGAGACCCAGTACTTC. It encodes CASSPQLRTSYQETQYF.

This clone came up a few times. This rearrangement joins TRBV5-6 to TRBJ2-7; a possible D gene is TRBD2 (6 bases). The V end was cut by 5 bases, the J end by 1 base, with 13 bases between. The CDR3 runs 14 residues. CDR1 and CDR2 from the germline V gene are SGHDT and YYEEEE. Here the CDR3 reads CASSRGLQSYEQYF. Here the CDR3 DNA reads TGTGCCAGCAGTCGGGGACTCCAATCCTACGAGCAGTACTTC.

The rearrangement uses TRBV9 and TRBJ2-5; unclear D gene. Trimming took off 5 bases at V and 2 bases at J, with 10 bases between the two ends. Per germline, CDR1 SGDLS and CDR2 YYNGEE. CDR3 length equals 13 residues. The CDR3 protein is CASSQLPQETQYF. The DNA of the CDR3 is TGTGCCAGCAGTCAACTACCACAAGAGACCCAGTACTTC.

The V and J genes are TRBV25-1 and TRBJ1-2; TRBD1 aligns across 8 bases. Trimming removed 4 bases from V and 0 bases from J; junction bases left unmatched: 1. Germline assignment: CDR1 MGHDK and CDR2 SYGVNS. The CDR3 extends over 14 amino acids. The CDR3 DNA reads as TGTGCCAGCAGTGGGGACAGGTCTAACTATGGCTACACCTTC. As protein: CASSGDRSNYGYTF.

CDR3 nucleotide sequence: TGTGCCAGCAGCTTAGGAGCGGGGGGCCCCTACGAGCAGTACTTC. It codes for CASSLGAGGPYEQYF. J is TRBJ2-7 and V is TRBV7-3; 9 bases map to TRBD2. The CDR3 totals 15 residues. Germline V gives CDR1 SGHTA, CDR2 FQGTGA. V lost 2 bases to trimming and J lost 2 bases; unmatched junction nucleotides: 4.

This clone appeared once. This rearrangement joins TRBV19 to TRBJ1-5; 11 bases line up with TRBD1. Germline V gene sequence: CDR1 LNHDA, CDR2 SQIVND (reference sequence). The CDR3 spans 18 residues. V dropped 6 bases and J dropped 1; count of bases not matched to a gene: 11. This chain's CDR3 is CASSAGTGGVMSNQPQHF. The DNA of the CDR3 is TGTGCCAGTAGCGCCGGGACAGGGGGTGTCATGAGCAATCAGCCCCAGCATTTT.

The CDR3, as DNA: TGTGCTAGTGGTTTGCGTCAGGGTGGCGAGCAGTACTTC. Encoded protein: CASGLRQGGEQYF. This chain joins TRBV12-5 and TRBJ2-7; a possible D gene is TRBD1 (5 bases). In germline, CDR1 is LGHNT, CDR2 FRNRAP. V lost 2 bases and J lost 6, with 11 bases in between. The CDR3 is 13 amino acids.

This chain joins TRBV4-1 and TRBJ2-5; 10 nucleotides line up with TRBD2. The germline gives CDR1 MGHRA, CDR2 YSYEKL. The CDR3 has 15 amino acids. V lost 5 bases to trimming and J lost 5 bases; unmatched junction nucleotides: 8. The CDR3 sequence is CASSFGSGGAETQYF. The CDR3 nucleotides read TGCGCCAGCAGCTTTGGAAGCGGGGGGGCGGAGACCCAGTACTTC.

V gene TRBV13 combines with J gene TRBJ1-2, with D maybe TRBD1 (6 bases). CDR3 length equals 17 residues. CDR1 and CDR2 (germline): PRHDT, FYEKMQ (reference sequence). V gave up 5 bases and J gave up 1 base, with 20 bases separating them. The CDR3 spells CASSTRTATPGNYGYTF. The CDR3 coding sequence is TGTGCCAGCAGCACCCGGACAGCCACCCCGGGTAACTATGGCTACACCTTC.

This clone was seen once. The rearrangement uses TRBV11-2 and TRBJ2-3; TRBD2 might be the D (6 bases). In germline, CDR1 is SGHAT, CDR2 FQNNGV. This CDR3 region has 13 residues. V was trimmed by 7 bases and J by 3 bases, leaving 11 bases between them. CDR3 coding DNA: TGTGCCAGCACGACGGGACTTACAGATACGCAGTATTTT. Protein sequence: CASTTGLTDTQYF.

The chain joins TRBV19 to TRBJ1-1; the D is unclear. This CDR3 comprises 15 residues. V gave up 7 bases and J gave up 0 bases, with 15 bases separating them. CDR1 and CDR2 from the germline V gene are LNHDA and SQIVND (reference sequence). For the CDR3, the DNA is TGTGCCAGTACCGTCGTCGGCGGCATGAACACTGAAGCTTTCTTT. It yields the protein CASTVVGGMNTEAFF.

The CDR3 loop is CASTRDNLNTEAFF. The CDR3 coding sequence is TGTGCCAGTACCCGGGACAATCTGAACACTGAAGCTTTCTTT. The rearrangement links TRBV19 to TRBJ1-1, with a possible D match to TRBD1 (6 bases). Germline CDR1 is LNHDA and CDR2 is SQIVND (reference sequence). The V end lost 7 bases, the J end lost 0 bases, and 12 bases lay between the germline ends. The CDR3 extends over 14 amino acids.

In its sample, this clone was seen once. The genes are TRBV11-2 and TRBJ2-5; no clear D gene. The CDR3 runs 15 residues. The germline CDR1 and CDR2 sequences are SGHAT and FQNNGV. V was clipped by 2 bases and J by 1 base, with 11 bases between them. CDR3 amino acids: CASSLLVTRQETQYF. The CDR3 DNA reads as TGTGCCAGCAGCTTACTGGTGACACGCCAAGAGACCCAGTACTTC.

The chain is built from TRBV4-1 and TRBJ1-1; D call uncertain. V was trimmed by 0 bases and J by 0 bases, leaving 11 bases between them. Looked up from germline, CDR1 is MGHRA and CDR2 is YSYEKL. The CDR3 length is 16 residues. This chain's CDR3 is CASSQDIGRMNTEAFF. In DNA form, the CDR3 reads TGCGCCAGCAGCCAAGATATTGGCAGAATGAACACTGAAGCTTTCTTT.

The V and J genes are TRBV5-1 and TRBJ1-6, with 7 bases lining up with TRBD1. The CDR3 has 15 amino acids. Germline-derived CDR1 and CDR2 are SGHRS and YFSETQ. V was pared by 1 base and J by 5 bases, with 3 bases of the junction left unmatched. CDR3 sequence: CASSLRGTDNSPLHF. DNA of the CDR3: TGCGCCAGCAGCTTGAGGGGGACAGATAATTCACCCCTCCACTTT.

This clone was recorded a few times. The chain joins TRBV19 to TRBJ2-1; possible D gene TRBD2, 5 bases. This CDR3 comprises 15 residues. V lost 9 bases to trimming and J lost 7 bases, with 22 bases between them. From germline, CDR1 is LNHDA and CDR2 SQIVND (reference sequence). CDR3 sequence: CASRLGLDFKNEQFF. CDR3 nucleotides: TGTGCCAGCAGACTTGGACTGGACTTTAAGAATGAGCAGTTCTTC.

Concerning this clone: At one end, the junction sequence differs from germline, possibly due to a read error. The chain has TRBV27 and TRBJ1-2; TRBD1 aligns across 11 bases. The CDR3 covers 14 residues. Per germline, CDR1 MNHEY and CDR2 SMNVEV (reference sequence). CDR3 sequence: CASSGQGAKYGYTF. CDR3 nucleotides: TGTGCCAGCAGCGGACAGGGGGCTAAATATGGCTACACCTTC.

This chain uses TRBV6-4 with TRBJ1-1, with D unclear. The CDR3 sequence is 13 residues long. Germline V gene lookup returns CDR1 MRHNA and CDR2 SNTAGT. The V end lost 3 bases, the J end lost 1 base, and 6 bases lay between the germline ends. DNA of the CDR3: TGTGCCAGCAGTGAGGAGGCGAACACTGAAGCTTTCTTT. This translates into CASSEEANTEAFF.

V usage is TRBV7-9 and J usage is TRBJ1-1; D is undetermined. The V gene's germline CDR1 is SEHNR and CDR2 FQNEAQ (reference sequence). Trimming removed 6 bases from V and 0 bases from J, with 8 bases in between. There are 13 residues in the CDR3. CDR3 nucleotides: TGTGCCAGCAGTGCAGACATGAACACTGAAGCTTTCTTT. Its protein is CASSADMNTEAFF. The complete variable domain, with remaining parts taken from reference TRBV7-9 and TRBJ1-1, reads DTGVSQNPRHKITKRGQNVTFRCDPISEHNRLYWYRQTLGQGPEFLTYFQNEAQLEKSRLLSDRFSAERPKGSFSTLEIQRTEQGDSAMYLCASSADMNTEAFFGQGTRLTVV.

The chain combines TRBV13 with TRBJ1-1, with a weak D call TRBD1 (6 bases). The V gene lost 2 bases and the J gene lost 4 bases, with 8 bases spanning the gap. The CDR3 loop spans 13 amino acids. CDR1 and CDR2 (germline): PRHDT, FYEKMQ (reference sequence). CDR3 amino acids: CASSLQQGTEAFF. The CDR3 DNA is TGTGCCAGCAGCTTACAACAGGGCACTGAAGCTTTCTTT.

This chain connects TRBV19 to TRBJ1-5; the D gene is possibly TRBD1 (5 bases). CDR3 length: 14 residues. V lost 0 bases and J 4 bases, leaving 7 bases between the germline ends. Germline V gene lookup returns CDR1 LNHDA and CDR2 SQIVND (reference sequence). CDR3 DNA: TGTGCCAGTAGTATAGATGGGGCTAATCAGCCCCAGCATTTT. This codes for CASSIDGANQPQHF.

This clone was seen just once. V is TRBV19 and J is TRBJ2-2; TRBD2 is a possible D gene (5 bases). V was shortened by 8 bases and J by 2 bases, with 15 bases between the two germline ends. CDR3 size: 15 residues. Per the germline V gene, CDR1 is LNHDA and CDR2 is SQIVND (reference sequence). The CDR3 protein is CASGSGARNTGELFF. As DNA, the CDR3 is TGTGCCAGTGGGAGCGGAGCAAGAAACACCGGGGAGCTGTTTTTT.

This chain uses TRBV5-1 with TRBJ2-3; the match to TRBD2 covers 10 bases. The CDR3 runs to 17 residues. V lost 0 bases to trimming and J lost 1 base; unmatched junction nucleotides: 5. CDR1 is SGHRS and CDR2 is YFSETQ in the germline V gene. The CDR3 spells CASSLGLLAGGTDTQYF. The DNA of the CDR3 is TGCGCCAGCAGCTTGGGGCTGCTAGCGGGGGGCACAGATACGCAGTATTTT.

CDR3 nucleotides: TGTGCCAGCAGCTCCGAAGCCGCGGGACGGATGAACACTGAAGCTTTCTTT. Protein: CASSSEAAGRMNTEAFF. The chain uses TRBV5-4 and TRBJ1-1; tentatively, D is TRBD1 (5 bases). V lost 3 bases, J lost 0 bases, and 18 bases lay in between. The germline V gene encodes CDR1 SGHNT and CDR2 YYREEE (reference sequence). The CDR3 is 17 residues long.

This clone was recorded once. The chain uses TRBV2 and TRBJ1-6, with TRBD1 identical over 8 bases. Germline V gene lookup returns CDR1 SNHLY and CDR2 FYNNEI. The CDR3 runs 16 residues. V lost 0 bases and J lost 6; bases outside the gene matches: 4. The DNA of the CDR3 is TGTGCCAGCAGTGAAGCGCTTACAGGGGGTAATTCACCCCTCCACTTT. It translates to CASSEALTGGNSPLHF.